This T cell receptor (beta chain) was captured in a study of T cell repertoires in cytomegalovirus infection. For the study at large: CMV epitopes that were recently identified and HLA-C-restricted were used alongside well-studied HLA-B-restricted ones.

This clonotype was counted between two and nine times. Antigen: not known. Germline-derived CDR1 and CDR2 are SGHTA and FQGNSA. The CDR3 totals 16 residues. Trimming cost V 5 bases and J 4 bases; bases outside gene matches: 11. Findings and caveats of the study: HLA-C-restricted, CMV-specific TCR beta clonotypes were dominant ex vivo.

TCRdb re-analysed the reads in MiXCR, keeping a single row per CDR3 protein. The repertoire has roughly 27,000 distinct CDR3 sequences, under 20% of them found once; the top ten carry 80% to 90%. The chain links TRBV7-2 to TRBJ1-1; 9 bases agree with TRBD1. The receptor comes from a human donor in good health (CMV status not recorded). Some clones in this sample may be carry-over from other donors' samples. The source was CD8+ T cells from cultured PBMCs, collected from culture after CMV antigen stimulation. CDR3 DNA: TGTGCCAGCAGCCCTACCGGGACAGGGTATGGCACTGAAGCTTTCTTT. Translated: CASSPTGTGYGTEAFF.